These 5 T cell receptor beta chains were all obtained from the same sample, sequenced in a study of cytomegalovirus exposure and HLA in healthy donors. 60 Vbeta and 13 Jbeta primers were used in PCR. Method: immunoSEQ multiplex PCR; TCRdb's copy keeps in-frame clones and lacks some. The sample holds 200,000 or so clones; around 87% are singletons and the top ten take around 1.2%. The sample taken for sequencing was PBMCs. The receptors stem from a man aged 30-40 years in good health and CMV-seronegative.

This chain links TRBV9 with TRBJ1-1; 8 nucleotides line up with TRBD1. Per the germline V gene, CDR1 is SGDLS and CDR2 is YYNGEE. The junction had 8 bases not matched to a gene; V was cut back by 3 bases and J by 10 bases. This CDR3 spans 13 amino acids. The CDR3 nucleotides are TGTGCCAGCAGCGGGACAGGGATAAGAGGAGCTTTCTTT. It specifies CASSGTGIRGAFF.

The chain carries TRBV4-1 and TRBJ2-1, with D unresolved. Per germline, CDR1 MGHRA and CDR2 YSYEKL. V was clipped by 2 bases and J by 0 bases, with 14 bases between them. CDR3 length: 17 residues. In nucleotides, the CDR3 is TGCGCCAGCAGCCAAACGCGCGGTGCCCGCTCCTACAATGAGCAGTTCTTC. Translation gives CASSQTRGARSYNEQFF.

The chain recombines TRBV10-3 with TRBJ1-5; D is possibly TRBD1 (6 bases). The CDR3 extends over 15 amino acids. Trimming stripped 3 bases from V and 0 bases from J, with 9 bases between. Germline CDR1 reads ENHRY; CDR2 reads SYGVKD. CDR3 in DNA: TGTGCCATCAGTGATCGACAGGTTAGCAATCAGCCCCAGCATTTT. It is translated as CAISDRQVSNQPQHF.

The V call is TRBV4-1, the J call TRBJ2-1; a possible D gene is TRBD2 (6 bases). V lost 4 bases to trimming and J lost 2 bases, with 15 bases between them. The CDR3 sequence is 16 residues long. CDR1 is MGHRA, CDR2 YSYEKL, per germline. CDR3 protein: CASSPRTIATYNEQFF. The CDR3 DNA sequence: TGCGCCAGCAGCCCCCGGACTATAGCCACCTACAATGAGCAGTTCTTC.

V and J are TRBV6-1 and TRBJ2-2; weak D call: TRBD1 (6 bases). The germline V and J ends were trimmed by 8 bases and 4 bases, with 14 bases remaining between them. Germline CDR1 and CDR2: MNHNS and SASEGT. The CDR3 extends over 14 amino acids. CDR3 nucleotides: TGTGCCAGCGGGAAGACAGGTTTCACCGGGGAGCTGTTTTTT. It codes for CASGKTGFTGELFF.